This T cell receptor (beta chain) was captured in a study of HIV-infected patients and healthy controls. CDR3 length: 14 amino acids. Between the trimmed V and J ends, which lost 6 bases and 5 bases, there was a span of 14 bases. CDR1 and CDR2 from the germline V gene are MNHNS and SASEGT. TCRdb re-derived calls from the 5' RACE reads in MiXCR, one entry per CDR3 protein. The data contain about 63,000 distinct CDR3 sequences, about a sixth of them seen just once; the ten biggest clones take up approximately 6%. This receptor was obtained from a human donor in good health. Sequencing was carried out using CD4+ T cells from blood. The V call is TRBV6-1, the J call TRBJ1-5; the D is unclear. In DNA, the CDR3 is TGTGCCAGCAGATATATATCAGTCGATCAGCCCCAGCATTTT. This sequence encodes CASRYISVDQPQHF.